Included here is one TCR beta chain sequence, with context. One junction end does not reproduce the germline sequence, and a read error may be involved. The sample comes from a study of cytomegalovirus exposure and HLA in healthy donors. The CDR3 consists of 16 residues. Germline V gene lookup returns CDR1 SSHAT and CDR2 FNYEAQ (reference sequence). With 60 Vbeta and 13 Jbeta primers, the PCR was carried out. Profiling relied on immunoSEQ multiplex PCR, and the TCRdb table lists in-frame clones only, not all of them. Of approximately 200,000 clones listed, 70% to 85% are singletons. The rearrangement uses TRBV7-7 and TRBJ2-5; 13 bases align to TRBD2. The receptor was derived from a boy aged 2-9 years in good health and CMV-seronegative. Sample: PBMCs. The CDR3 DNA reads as TGTGCTAGCAGCCCCGTACTAGCGGGGGGGCGGGAGACCCAGTACTTC. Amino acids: CASSPVLAGGRETQYF.